This is a list of T cell receptor beta chains from one sample in a study of vaccination effects on CD4 cells after COVID-19. Libraries were prepared by immunoSEQ multiplex PCR; TCRdb keeps only in-frame clonotypes and omits some of them. In the table there are 37,000 or so clones, about 70% of which are singletons. No antigens are known for them. Sequencing used CD4+ T cells from PBMCs cultured without peptide, obtained after COVID-19 vaccination. The receptors here all came from a human donor who received a COVID-19 vaccine. CDR3s include the opening cysteine and the closing phenylalanine or tryptophan.

j_call,v_call,cdr3_aa
TRBJ2-5,TRBV9,CASSRTSVLQETQYF
TRBJ2-4,TRBV5-3,CARSCLVENRKNIQYF
TRBJ1-6,TRBV6-4,CASSDNLAGQGNSPLHF
TRBJ2-2,TRBV4-1,CASSRGGKDGELFF
TRBJ2-7,TRBV11-2,CASSSSSGGGGEQYF
TRBJ2-5,TRBV9,CASSVSGGVQETQYF
TRBJ2-7,TRBV7-6,CASSPSGTPSYEQYF
TRBJ2-1,TRBV4-1,CASSQGLAGYNEQFF
TRBJ2-3,TRBV5-1,CASSFSGGVSTDTQYF
TRBJ1-4,TRBV29-1,CSASGTGQEKLFF
TRBJ2-1,TRBV10-3,CATLGTSSHEQFF
TRBJ2-3,TRBV11-3,CASSSSGRPDTQYF
TRBJ2-2,TRBV19,CASSIVGVRAGELFF
TRBJ2-7,TRBV6-5,CASRDRGHEQYF
TRBJ2-1,TRBV12-5,CASGLRLGTGANEQFF
TRBJ1-1,TRBV5-8,CASSLEGIRFF
TRBJ1-3,TRBV11-2,CASSSGDTIYF
TRBJ1-5,TRBV29-1,CSVVDSNQPQHF
TRBJ1-2,TRBV30,CAWSANTGYGYTF
TRBJ2-7,TRBV6-1,CASSEAFGTTTYEQYF
TRBJ2-2,TRBV6-5,CASRDRANTGELFF
TRBJ2-7,TRBV23-1,CASSPKAEGQTYEQYF
TRBJ1-2,TRBV6-6,CASTFYVEPLYGYTF
TRBJ2-1,TRBV18,CASSRGGEQFF
TRBJ2-3,TRBV10-3,CAISQGPTDTQYF
TRBJ1-1,TRBV10-3,CAISDLAGVNTEAFF
TRBJ1-1,TRBV6-6,CASSYSHQGARTEAFF
TRBJ2-3,TRBV9,CASSVGQLGIGDTQYF
TRBJ1-5,TRBV18,CASSPPYSNQPQHF
TRBJ1-3,TRBV6-2/TRBV6-3,CASSLTGGGNTIYF
TRBJ1-3,TRBV19,CASRLTGQGTSGNTIYF
TRBJ2-5,TRBV10-1,CASSRGTDQETQYF
TRBJ1-6,TRBV18,CASSPRTGSSPSPLHF
TRBJ2-7,TRBV5-8,CASSIHYEQYF
TRBJ1-2,TRBV20-1,CSVLGDHGYTF
TRBJ2-5,TRBV18,CASSRDTSGGSETQYF
TRBJ2-6,TRBV15,CATRSDKAGANVLTF
TRBJ1-2,TRBV11-2,CASSLAVPEGGYTF
TRBJ1-5,TRBV6-5,CASSTGGGAGQPQHF
TRBJ2-7,TRBV10-1,CASSESAGERYEQYF
TRBJ1-1,TRBV3-1/TRBV3-2,CASSQGWVMNTEAFF
TRBJ1-2,TRBV5-1,CASSLLGIDGYTF
TRBJ2-7,TRBV3-1/TRBV3-2,CASSQGADYEQYF
TRBJ1-5,TRBV6-5,CASRRGGTNQPQHF
TRBJ2-2,TRBV6-2/TRBV6-3,CASSGTSGSVDTGELFF
TRBJ1-5,TRBV2,CASSEGRVGNQPQHF
TRBJ1-1,TRBV9,CASSIRSQRTEAFF
TRBJ2-5,TRBV5-8,CASSLWGQRQETQYF
TRBJ1-2,TRBV6-5,CASRDDPSGLYGYTF
TRBJ1-1,TRBV12-5,CASGLNRDRAFF
TRBJ2-5,TRBV10-3,CAISELSFDREETQYF
TRBJ2-3,TRBV18,CASSPNTDTQYF
TRBJ2-3,TRBV2,CASSEVPDTQYF
TRBJ1-5,TRBV4-1,CASSQSSTDQPQHF
TRBJ1-6,TRBV9,CASSVESVGPWNSPLHF
TRBJ1-5,TRBV7-8,CASSLSTVLDQPQHF
TRBJ1-6,TRBV19,CASSILGLLSSYNSPLHF